This TCR beta chain was captured by sequencing in a study of T cell repertoires in cytomegalovirus infection (dated by TCRdb to between 2019 and 2020). Context from the whole study: Because public TCR beta signatures pointed to carriage of CMV infection together with the matching HLA type, the HLA type of each donor mattered for the analysis.

Overall study outcomes, separate from this receptor: The ex vivo response was dominated by HLA-C-restricted CMV-specific TCR beta clonotypes, which also provided the single most frequent clonotype in two of eight donors. Cumulative frequency of public TCR beta family members discriminated carriers of CMV infection plus the relevant HLA type in this cohort and an independent 352-donor cohort.

This clonotype was detected a few times. Which antigen it targets is not known. Within one base of it there is no much larger clone, and no base qualities were kept. Instrument on record: Illumina HiSeq 1500. The public reads were run again by TCRdb, first through fastp at Q25 and then through MiXCR, and only productive beta chains were kept. Every CDR3 protein is listed once, alongside the most common genes and DNA of its rows. The sample table holds 54,000 or so distinct CDR3 sequences, of which approximately 36% were seen once. The ten most abundant clones make up around three quarters of the sample. This TCR derives from a human donor in good health (CMV status not recorded). Some clones in this sample may be carry-over from other donors' samples. Sequencing was performed on PBMCs, sequenced either directly or after in vitro stimulation (not recorded which).

The CDR3 region reads CSAGQGGYTDTQYF. The nucleotide sequence reads TGCAGTGCTGGTCAGGGGGGATACACAGATACGCAGTATTTT. The sequence links TRBV20-1 to TRBJ2-3; TRBD1 is perhaps the D gene, given 7 matching bases. The CDR3, cysteine through phenylalanine, is 14 amino acids long. Of all the DNA, just the CDR3 is kept, 42 bases in frame from base 1. Between the V and J ends, shortened by 5 bases and 2 bases respectively, the junction contains 14 bases. The germline V gene (reference sequence) yields DFQATT for CDR1 and SNEGSKA for CDR2.